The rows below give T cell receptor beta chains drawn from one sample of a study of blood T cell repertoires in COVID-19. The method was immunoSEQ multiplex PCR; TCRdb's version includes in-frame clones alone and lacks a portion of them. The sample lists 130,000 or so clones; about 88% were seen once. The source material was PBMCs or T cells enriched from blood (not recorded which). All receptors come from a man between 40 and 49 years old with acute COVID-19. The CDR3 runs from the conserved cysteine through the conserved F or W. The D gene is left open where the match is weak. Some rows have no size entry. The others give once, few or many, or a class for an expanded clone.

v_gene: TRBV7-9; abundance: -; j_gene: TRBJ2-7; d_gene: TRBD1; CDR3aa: CASSLLRGPNYEQYF; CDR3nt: TGTGCCAGCAGCTTATTAAGGGGGCCTAACTACGAGCAGTACTTC
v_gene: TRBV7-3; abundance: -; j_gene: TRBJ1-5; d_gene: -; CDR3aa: CASSRDGNQPQHF; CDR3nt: TGTGCCAGCAGCCGAGATGGCAATCAGCCCCAGCATTTT
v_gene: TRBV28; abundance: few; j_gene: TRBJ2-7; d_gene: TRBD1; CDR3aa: CASSLSGGYEEQYF; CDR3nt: TGTGCCAGCAGTTTGTCAGGGGGCTATGAAGAGCAGTACTTC
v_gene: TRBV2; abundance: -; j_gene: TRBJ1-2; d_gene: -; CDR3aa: CASTEATGIGYTF; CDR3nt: TGTGCCAGCACCGAGGCCACGGGAATTGGCTACACCTTC
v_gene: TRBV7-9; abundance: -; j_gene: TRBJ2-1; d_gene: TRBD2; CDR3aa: CASSSPSGRGNEQFF; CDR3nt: TGTGCCAGCAGCTCACCTAGCGGGAGAGGTAATGAGCAGTTCTTC
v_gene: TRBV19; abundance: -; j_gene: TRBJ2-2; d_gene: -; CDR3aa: CASSTQGGGELFF; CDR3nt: TGTGCCAGTAGTACGCAGGGAGGCGGGGAGCTGTTTTTT
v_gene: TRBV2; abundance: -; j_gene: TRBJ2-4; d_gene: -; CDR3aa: CASMENGGNIQYF; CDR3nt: TGTGCCAGCATGGAAAATGGCGGAAACATTCAGTACTTC
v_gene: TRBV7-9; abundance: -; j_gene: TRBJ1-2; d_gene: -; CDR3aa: CASSLEFRGGGYTF; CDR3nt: TGTGCCAGCAGCTTAGAGTTCAGGGGTGGAGGCTACACCTTC
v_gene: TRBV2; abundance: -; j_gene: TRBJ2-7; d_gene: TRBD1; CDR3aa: CASSPDRYEQYF; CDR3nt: TGTGCCAGCAGTCCGGACAGGTACGAGCAGTACTTC
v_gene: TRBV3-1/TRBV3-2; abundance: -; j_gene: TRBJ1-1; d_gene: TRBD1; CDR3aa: CASSPTGGGTEAFF; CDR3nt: TGTGCCAGCAGCCCCACAGGGGGCGGCACTGAAGCTTTCTTT
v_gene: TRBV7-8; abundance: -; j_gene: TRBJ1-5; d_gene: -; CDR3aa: CASSWGENQPQHF; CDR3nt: TGTGCCAGCAGCTGGGGGGAGAATCAGCCCCAGCATTTT
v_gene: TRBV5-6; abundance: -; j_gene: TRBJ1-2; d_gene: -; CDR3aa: CASSLLGNWQPSGYTF; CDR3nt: TGTGCCAGCAGCTTGTTAGGCAACTGGCAACCTAGTGGCTACACCTTC
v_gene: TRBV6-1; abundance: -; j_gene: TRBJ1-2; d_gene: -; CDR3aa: CASSEPGQGDGYTF; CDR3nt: TGTGCCAGCAGTGAACCGGGACAAGGGGATGGCTACACCTTC
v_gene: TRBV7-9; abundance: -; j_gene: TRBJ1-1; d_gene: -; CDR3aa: CASSFRQEKAFF; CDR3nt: TGTGCCAGCAGCTTTAGACAGGAAAAAGCTTTCTTT
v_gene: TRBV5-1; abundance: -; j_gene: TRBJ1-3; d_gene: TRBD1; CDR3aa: CASSWTGKGNTIYF; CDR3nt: TGCGCCAGCAGCTGGACAGGGAAAGGAAACACCATATATTTT
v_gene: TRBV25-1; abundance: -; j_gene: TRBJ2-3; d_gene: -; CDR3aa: CASSTADTQYF; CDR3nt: TGTGCCAGCAGTACGGCAGATACGCAGTATTTT
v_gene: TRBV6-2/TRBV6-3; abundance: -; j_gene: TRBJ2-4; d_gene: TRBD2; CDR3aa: CASSDRGGNIQYF; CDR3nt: TGTGCCAGCAGTGACCGGGGGGGAAACATTCAGTACTTC
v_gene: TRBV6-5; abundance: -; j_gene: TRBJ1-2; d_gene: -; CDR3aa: CASTDSPIGGYTF; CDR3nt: TGTGCCAGCACCGACAGCCCGATTGGGGGCTACACCTTC
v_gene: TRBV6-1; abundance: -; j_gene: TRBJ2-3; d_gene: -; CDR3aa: CASSEAQVSDPNSSTDTQYF; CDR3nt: TGTGCCAGCAGTGAAGCGCAAGTATCCGATCCAAACTCTAGCACAGATACGCAGTATTTT
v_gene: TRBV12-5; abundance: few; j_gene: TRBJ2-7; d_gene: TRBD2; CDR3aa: CASGRGTSNREQYF; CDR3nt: TGTGCTAGTGGCCGAGGGACTAGCAACCGCGAGCAGTACTTC
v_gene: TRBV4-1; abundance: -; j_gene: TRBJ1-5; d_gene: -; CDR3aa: CASSQDRNQPQHF; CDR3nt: TGCGCCAGCAGCCAAGACAGGAATCAGCCCCAGCATTTT
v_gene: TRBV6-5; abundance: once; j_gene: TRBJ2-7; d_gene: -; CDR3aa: CASSYEGGGTYEQYF; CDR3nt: TGTGCCAGCAGTTACGAAGGCGGCGGGACTTACGAGCAGTACTTC
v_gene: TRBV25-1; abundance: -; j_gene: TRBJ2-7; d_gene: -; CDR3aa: CASSEFSGTYEQYF; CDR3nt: TGTGCCAGCAGTGAATTCTCAGGTACCTACGAGCAGTACTTC
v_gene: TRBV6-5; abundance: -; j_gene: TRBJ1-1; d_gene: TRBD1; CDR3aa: CASSPDRGGTEAFF; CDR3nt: TGTGCCAGCAGTCCCGACAGGGGAGGTACTGAAGCTTTCTTT
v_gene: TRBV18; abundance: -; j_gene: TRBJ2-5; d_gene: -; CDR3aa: CASSLGQSPETQYF; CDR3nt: TGTGCCAGCTCCCTAGGACAGTCCCCGGAGACCCAGTACTTC
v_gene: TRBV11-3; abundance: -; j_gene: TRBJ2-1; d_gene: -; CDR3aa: CASSSRTHGDEQFF; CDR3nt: TGTGCCAGCAGCTCTCGGACTCACGGGGATGAGCAGTTCTTC
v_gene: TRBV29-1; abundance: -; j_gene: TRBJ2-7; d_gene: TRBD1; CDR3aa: CSVEIGTGGEQYF; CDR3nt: TGCAGCGTTGAGATAGGGACAGGGGGCGAGCAGTACTTC
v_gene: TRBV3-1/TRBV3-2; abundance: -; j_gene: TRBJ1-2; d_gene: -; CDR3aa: CASSQDEGGYTF; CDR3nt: TGTGCCAGCAGCCAAGATGAGGGCGGCTACACCTTC
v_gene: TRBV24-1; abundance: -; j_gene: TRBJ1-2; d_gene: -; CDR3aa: CATSDLYGYTF; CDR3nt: TGTGCCACCAGTGATCTCTATGGCTACACCTTC